The clone carrying this T cell receptor beta chain was counted between two and nine times. Germline CDR1 is MNHEY and CDR2 is SVGAGI. This CDR3 spans 15 amino acids. The V gene lost 6 bases and the J gene lost 7 bases, with 18 bases spanning the gap. The data were obtained in a study of T and B cells in COVID-19 patients. Study-wide background: Of 20 to 25 active-infection patients, about 18 carried comorbidities linked to unfavorable COVID-19 outcome.

TRB rearrangements were amplified by multiplex PCR with BIOMED2 TRB-A/B primers. MiXCR, run by TCRdb on the multiplex PCR reads, gives a single entry per CDR3 protein. The table lists about 14,000 distinct CDR3 sequences, around 28% of them singletons. From blood, 250-500 ng of genomic DNA served as TRB template. What was sequenced was blood. This clonotype originated in a human donor who had recovered from COVID-19. This chain links TRBV6-5 with TRBJ1-4; D unclear. Written as DNA, the CDR3 is TGTGCCAGCAGACAAGACCCCCTGATGAGTGAAAAACTGTTTTTT. As protein: CASRQDPLMSEKLFF.